This T cell receptor beta chain was captured in a study of T cells after yellow fever vaccination (dated by TCRdb to between 2018 and 2020). The study in broad terms: Libraries from fractions with low cell numbers were prepared with the SMART-Seq v4 Ultra Low Input RNA kit. To follow T-cell clones before and after primary and booster YFV17D yellow fever vaccination, bulk TCR alpha and beta repertoires were sequenced over time. Two healthy male donors, one aged 18 to 29 and one aged 30 to 40 years, made up the cohort. Bulk PBMC replicates and cell subsets were isolated from blood drawn at multiple timepoints before and after both primary and secondary immunization. On the study overall, not on this receptor specifically: Computational filtering was required because FACS-sorted repertoires could contain abundant contaminating clonotypes from the bulk population. Because the study included only a couple of donors, the extent to which the findings can be generalized is limited. Compared with the primary T-cell response, the secondary T-cell response was faster but weaker, reaching its peak on day 5 rather than on day 15. A small fraction of clonotypes showed up in both the CD4 and CD8 compartments, probably as a result of convergent recombination. After the booster, most clones that had expanded after primary vaccination were detected again (around 96% of CD4 and 88% of CD8), suggesting broad maintenance of memory.

Relative to germline, V is 6 bases shorter and J is 1 base shorter, with 26 bases between their ends. In the germline V gene, CDR1 corresponds to SGDLS and CDR2 to YYNGEE. The CDR3 spans 19 residues, from the cysteine through the phenylalanine. Just the 57-base CDR3 DNA is kept, in frame starting at base 1. TCR cDNA was synthesized by 5'RACE template switching, through which a universal primer site and unique molecular identifiers were introduced. Priming of cDNA synthesis was performed from both the TCR alpha and TCR beta constant segments. Library amplification involved two PCR steps, and the second step added sample barcodes and sequencing adapters. Libraries were sequenced on Illumina HiSeq 2500 (2x100 bp) or NovaSeq (2x150 bp). The authors' pipeline ran thus. Reads were demultiplexed and collapsed into UMI consensus sequences with MIGEC, and V(D)J alignment was performed with MiXCR. Clonotypes responding to the vaccine were identified with edgeR on replicate PBMC samples, with the criteria of FDR below 0.01 and a log2 fold change above 5 up to day 15. CD4 or CD8 identity was assigned to each bulk clonotype according to whether the clonotype was present at higher abundance in the sequenced CD4 repertoire or the sequenced CD8 repertoire. TCRdb's own reprocessing of the public reads used fastp at Q25 and MiXCR and kept productive beta chains. Every entry covers one CDR3 protein and lists the most common genes and DNA from its rows. The V and J calls were determined by TCRdb, not by the authors. The sample data list 300,000 to 400,000 distinct CDR3 sequences, and 8.5% to 10% of these were observed just once. The top ten hold about a sixth of the sample.

A few counts support this clonotype. What antigen it recognizes has not been identified. No much larger clonotype is one base removed from it; base qualities were not supplied. What the treatment or condition label conveys for this sample: live attenuated yellow fever vaccine strain. Two biological replicates of bulk PBMCs were collected at each blood-draw timepoint. A standard Ficoll-Paque protocol was used to isolate PBMCs from peripheral blood. TriZol was used to extract RNA from bulk PBMCs, CD4 and CD8 fractions, and dextramer-positive and dextramer-negative fractions. In this chain, TRBV9 is recombined with TRBJ2-1, with a weak D call of TRBD2 (6 bases match). The material was PBMCs, obtained on the day of the first yellow fever vaccination. The TCR comes from a man aged 18 to 30 who received the YFV17D yellow fever vaccine. This receptor has the CDR3 CASNARAGRNGGSYNEQFF. The sequenced DNA is TGTGCCAGCAACGCCCGGGCGGGGCGGAACGGAGGATCCTACAATGAGCAGTTCTTC.